This T cell receptor beta chain was sequenced in a study of vaccination and CD4 T cells after COVID-19. Findings of the study overall: In median terms, SARS-CoV-2-reactive clonotypes went from roughly 21 to 40, a nonsignificant rise.

Sequence data for DNA of cultured CD4+ T cells were generated by the Oncomine TCR Beta short-read assay. TCRdb called the PCR reads again in MiXCR, with one record for every CDR3 protein. The data contain 11,000 to 15,000 distinct CDR3 sequences, approximately 57% of them singletons. Stated treatment: approximately 9-day PBMC culture with coronavirus spike peptide pools or control peptides (ViraFEST assay). Concerning this clonotype itself: Its target is not known.

There are 15 residues in the CDR3. Losses at the gene ends were 2 bases for V and 9 bases for J; bases not matched to a gene: 12. The germline V gene encodes CDR1 LNHDA and CDR2 SQIVND (reference sequence). This clonotype was obtained from a human donor who had recovered from COVID-19. The chain employs TRBV19 and TRBJ1-2; 7 bases map to TRBD1. The specimen was CD4+ T cells from blood, cultured in vitro. The CDR3 DNA follows: TGTGCCAGTAGTATATTCGGGACAGCTATTTTGAGCTACACCTTC. Translation gives CASSIFGTAILSYTF.